This TCR beta chain was sequenced in a study of blood T cell repertoires in COVID-19. Study-wide context: Both acute and convalescent COVID-19 samples were obtained from the United States, Italy and Spain.

This clone was counted only a few times. Produced via immunoSEQ multiplex PCR; TCRdb's table is partial and in-frame only. This sample carries roughly 78,000 clones, approximately 89% of them seen once, and the ten largest clones take about 1.9%. The germline gives CDR1 ENHRY, CDR2 SYGVKD. V was pared by 0 bases and J by 9 bases, with 24 bases between. CDR3 length equals 19 residues. This rearrangement joins TRBV10-3 to TRBJ1-6; TRBD1 is a possible D gene (5 bases). The TCR was taken from a woman aged 55 to 70 with acute or convalescent COVID-19. Sequencing used peripheral blood. In DNA, the CDR3 is TGTGCCATCAGTGAGTCGAAGTTGGTGCTAGGCAGGGAACGTTCACCCCTCCACTTT. As protein: CAISESKLVLGRERSPLHF.